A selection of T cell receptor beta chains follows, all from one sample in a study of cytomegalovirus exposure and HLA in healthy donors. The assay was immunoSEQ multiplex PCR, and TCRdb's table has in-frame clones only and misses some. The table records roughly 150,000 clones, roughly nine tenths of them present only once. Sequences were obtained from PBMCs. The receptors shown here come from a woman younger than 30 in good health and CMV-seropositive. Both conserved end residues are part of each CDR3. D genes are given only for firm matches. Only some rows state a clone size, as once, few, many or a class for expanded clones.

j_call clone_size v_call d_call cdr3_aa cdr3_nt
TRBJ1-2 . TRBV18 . CASSVFGPSDNPNYGYTF TGTGCCAGCTCAGTGTTTGGGCCCTCCGACAATCCTAACTATGGCTACACCTTC
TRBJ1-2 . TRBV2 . CASSTGGGANYGYTF TGTGCCAGCAGTACCGGGGGAGGGGCTAACTATGGCTACACCTTC
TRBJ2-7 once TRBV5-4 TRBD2 CASSSQRNGLVVHEQYF TGTGCCAGCAGCTCCCAACGAAACGGACTAGTTGTTCACGAGCAGTACTTC
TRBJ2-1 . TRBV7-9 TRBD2 CASSPDSGRPNEQFF TGTGCCAGCAGCCCAGATAGCGGGAGGCCTAATGAGCAGTTCTTC
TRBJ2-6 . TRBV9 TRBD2 CASSPVAGAGANVLTF TGTGCCAGCAGCCCTGTAGCGGGAGCTGGGGCCAACGTCCTGACTTTC
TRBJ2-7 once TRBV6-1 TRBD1 CASSPGQGGSEQYF TGTGCCAGCAGCCCGGGACAGGGTGGAAGCGAGCAGTACTTC
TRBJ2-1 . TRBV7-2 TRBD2 CASSLNLAGGGNEQFF TGTGCCAGCAGTCTAAATCTAGCGGGAGGGGGCAATGAGCAGTTCTTC
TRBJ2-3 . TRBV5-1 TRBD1 CASGQDRGADTQYF TGCGCCAGCGGCCAGGACAGGGGAGCAGATACGCAGTATTTT
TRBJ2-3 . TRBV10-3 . CAIRGGSTDTQYF TGTGCCATCAGAGGCGGGAGCACAGATACGCAGTATTTT
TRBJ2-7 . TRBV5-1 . CASGLQDRHYEQYF TGCGCCAGCGGACTACAGGACCGTCACTACGAGCAGTACTTC
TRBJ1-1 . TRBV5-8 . CASSFQGRAEAFF TGTGCCAGCAGCTTTCAGGGTCGGGCTGAAGCTTTCTTT